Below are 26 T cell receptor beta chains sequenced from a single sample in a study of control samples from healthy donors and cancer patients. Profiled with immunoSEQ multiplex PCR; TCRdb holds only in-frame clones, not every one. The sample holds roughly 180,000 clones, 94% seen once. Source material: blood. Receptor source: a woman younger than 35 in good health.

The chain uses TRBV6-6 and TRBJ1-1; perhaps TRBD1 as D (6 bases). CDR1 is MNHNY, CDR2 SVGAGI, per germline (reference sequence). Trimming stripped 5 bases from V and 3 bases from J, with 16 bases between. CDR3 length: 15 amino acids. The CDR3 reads CASSTSGARDTEAFF. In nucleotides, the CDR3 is TGTGCCAGCAGTACCTCGGGGGCGCGGGACACTGAAGCTTTCTTT.

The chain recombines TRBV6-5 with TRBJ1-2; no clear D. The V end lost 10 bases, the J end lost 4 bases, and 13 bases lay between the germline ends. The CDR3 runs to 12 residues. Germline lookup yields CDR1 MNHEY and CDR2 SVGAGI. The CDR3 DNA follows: TGTGCCACCCCAGTGGGCGGCTATGGCTACACCTTC. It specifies CATPVGGYGYTF.

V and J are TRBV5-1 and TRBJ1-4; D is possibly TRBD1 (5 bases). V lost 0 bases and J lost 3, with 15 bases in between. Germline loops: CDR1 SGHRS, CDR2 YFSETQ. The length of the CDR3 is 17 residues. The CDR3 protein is CASSLAALGTSNEKLFF. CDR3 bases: TGCGCCAGCAGCTTGGCCGCACTGGGGACCTCTAATGAAAAACTGTTTTTT.

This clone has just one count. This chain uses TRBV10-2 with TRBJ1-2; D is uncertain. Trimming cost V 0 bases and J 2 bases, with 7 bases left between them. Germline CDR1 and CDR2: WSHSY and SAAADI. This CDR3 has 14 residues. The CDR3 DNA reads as TGCGCCAGCAGTGAGTCGAGCGTGAACTATGGCTACACCTTC. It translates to CASSESSVNYGYTF.

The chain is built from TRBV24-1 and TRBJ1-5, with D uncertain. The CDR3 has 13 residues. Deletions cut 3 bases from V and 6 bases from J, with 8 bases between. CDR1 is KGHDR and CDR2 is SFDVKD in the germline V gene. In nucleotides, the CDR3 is TGTGCCACCAGTGATGCTTTAGGTCAGCCCCAGCATTTT. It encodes CATSDALGQPQHF.

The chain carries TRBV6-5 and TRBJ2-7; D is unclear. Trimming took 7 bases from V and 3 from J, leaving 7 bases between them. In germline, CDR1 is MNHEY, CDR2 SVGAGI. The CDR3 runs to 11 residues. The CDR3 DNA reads TGTGCCAGCAACACCTACTACGAGCAGTACTTC. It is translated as CASNTYYEQYF.

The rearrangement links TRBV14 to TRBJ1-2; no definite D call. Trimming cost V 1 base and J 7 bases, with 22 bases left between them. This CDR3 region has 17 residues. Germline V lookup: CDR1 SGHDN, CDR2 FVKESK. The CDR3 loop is CASSQGPSRTRAAGYTF. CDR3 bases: TGTGCCAGCAGCCAAGGTCCATCAAGAACCCGTGCAGCTGGCTACACCTTC.

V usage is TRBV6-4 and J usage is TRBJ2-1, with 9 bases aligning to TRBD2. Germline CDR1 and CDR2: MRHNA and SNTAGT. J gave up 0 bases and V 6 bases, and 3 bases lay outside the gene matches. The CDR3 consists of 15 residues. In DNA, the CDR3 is TGTGCCAGCAGCCCAGCGGGGGGCTCCTACAATGAGCAGTTCTTC. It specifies CASSPAGGSYNEQFF.

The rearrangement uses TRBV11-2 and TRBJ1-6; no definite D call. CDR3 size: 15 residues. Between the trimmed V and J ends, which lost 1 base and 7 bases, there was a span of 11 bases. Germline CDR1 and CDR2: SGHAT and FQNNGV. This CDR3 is CASSLGGALNSPLHF. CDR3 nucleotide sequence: TGTGCCAGCAGCTTAGGGGGTGCCCTGAATTCACCCCTCCACTTT.

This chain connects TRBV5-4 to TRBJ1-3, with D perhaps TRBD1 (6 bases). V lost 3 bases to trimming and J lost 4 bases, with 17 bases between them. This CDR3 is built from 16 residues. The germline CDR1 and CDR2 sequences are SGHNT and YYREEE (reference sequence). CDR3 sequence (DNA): TGTGCCAGCAGCTACCGACGGGGGGCGCTGGGAAACACCATATATTTT. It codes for CASSYRRGALGNTIYF.

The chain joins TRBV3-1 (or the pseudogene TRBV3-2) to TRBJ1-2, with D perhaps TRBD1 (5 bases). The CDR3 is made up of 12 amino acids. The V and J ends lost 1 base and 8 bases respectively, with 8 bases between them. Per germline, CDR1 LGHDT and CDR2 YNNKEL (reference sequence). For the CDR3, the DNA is TGTGCCAGCAGCCAAGGGGACGGCGGCTACACCTTC. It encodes CASSQGDGGYTF.

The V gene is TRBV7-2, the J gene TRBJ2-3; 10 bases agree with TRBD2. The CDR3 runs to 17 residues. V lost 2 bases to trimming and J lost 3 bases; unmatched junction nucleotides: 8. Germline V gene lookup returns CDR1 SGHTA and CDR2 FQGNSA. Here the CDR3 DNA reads TGTGCCAGCAGCTTATCGGTCAGCGGGAGGGCGACAGATACGCAGTATTTT. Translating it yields CASSLSVSGRATDTQYF.

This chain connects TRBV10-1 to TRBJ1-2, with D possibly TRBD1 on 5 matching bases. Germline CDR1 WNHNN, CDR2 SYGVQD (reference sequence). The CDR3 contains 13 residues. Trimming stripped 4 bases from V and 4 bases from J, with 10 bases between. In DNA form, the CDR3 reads TGCGCCAGCAGTGGGGGGGGTAGCTATGGCTACACCTTC. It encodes CASSGGGSYGYTF.

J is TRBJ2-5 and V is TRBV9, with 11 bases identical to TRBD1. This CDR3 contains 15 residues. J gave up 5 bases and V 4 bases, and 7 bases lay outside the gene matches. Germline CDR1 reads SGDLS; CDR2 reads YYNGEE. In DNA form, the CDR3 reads TGTGCCAGCAGCCCCCGGGACAGGGGGATCGAGACCCAGTACTTC. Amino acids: CASSPRDRGIETQYF. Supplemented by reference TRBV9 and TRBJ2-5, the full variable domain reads DSGVTQTPKHLITATGQRVTLRCSPRSGDLSVYWYQQSLDQGLQFLIQYYNGEERAKGNILERFSAQQFPDLHSELNLSSLELGDSALYFCASSPRDRGIETQYFGPGTRLLVL.

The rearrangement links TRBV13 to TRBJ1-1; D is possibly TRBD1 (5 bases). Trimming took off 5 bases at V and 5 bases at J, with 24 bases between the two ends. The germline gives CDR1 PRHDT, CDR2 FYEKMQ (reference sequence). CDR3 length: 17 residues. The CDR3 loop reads CASSTRQLGQKGTEAFF. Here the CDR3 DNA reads TGTGCCAGCAGCACCAGACAACTTGGACAAAAGGGGACTGAAGCTTTCTTT.

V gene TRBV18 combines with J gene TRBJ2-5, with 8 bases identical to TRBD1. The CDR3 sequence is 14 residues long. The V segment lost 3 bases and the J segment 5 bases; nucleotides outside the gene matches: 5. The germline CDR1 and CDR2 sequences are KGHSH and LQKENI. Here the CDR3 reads CASSPQGARETQYF. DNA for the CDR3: TGTGCCAGCTCACCGCAGGGGGCGAGGGAGACCCAGTACTTC.

CDR3 sequence: CASKTGATLNQPQHF. In DNA, the CDR3 is TGTGCCAGCAAGACAGGTGCAACCCTGAATCAGCCCCAGCATTTT. The chain has TRBV6-5 and TRBJ1-5; D might be TRBD1 (6 bases). Germline V gene data show CDR1 as MNHEY and CDR2 as SVGAGI. CDR3 length: 15 residues. V lost 7 bases, J lost 4 bases, and 17 bases lay in between.

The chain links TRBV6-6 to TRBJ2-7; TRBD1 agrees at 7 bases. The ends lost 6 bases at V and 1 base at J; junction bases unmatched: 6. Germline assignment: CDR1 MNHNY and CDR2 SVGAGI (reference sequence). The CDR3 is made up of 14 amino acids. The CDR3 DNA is TGTGCCAGCAGCCCGACAGGGAATTCCTACGAGCAGTACTTC. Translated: CASSPTGNSYEQYF.

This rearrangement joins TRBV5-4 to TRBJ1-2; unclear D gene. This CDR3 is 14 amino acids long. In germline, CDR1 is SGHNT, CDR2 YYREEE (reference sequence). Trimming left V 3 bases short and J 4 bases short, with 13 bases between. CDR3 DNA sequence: TGTGCCAGCAGCTCCCGTGACACGGTCTATGGCTACACCTTC. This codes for CASSSRDTVYGYTF. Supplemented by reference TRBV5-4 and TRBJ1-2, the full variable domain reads ETGVTQSPTHLIKTRGQQVTLRCSSQSGHNTVSWYQQALGQGPQFIFQYYREEENGRGNFPPRFSGLQFPNYSSELNVNALELDDSALYLCASSSRDTVYGYTFGSGTRLTVV.

CDR3 amino acids: CASTLNANYGYTF. In DNA, the CDR3 is TGTGCCAGCACCCTCAATGCTAACTATGGCTACACCTTC. The chain uses TRBV6-5 and TRBJ1-2; no clear D. The CDR3 length is 13 residues. Germline V CDR1 and CDR2: MNHEY, SVGAGI. Trimming removed 7 bases at V and 0 bases at J, with 9 bases between.

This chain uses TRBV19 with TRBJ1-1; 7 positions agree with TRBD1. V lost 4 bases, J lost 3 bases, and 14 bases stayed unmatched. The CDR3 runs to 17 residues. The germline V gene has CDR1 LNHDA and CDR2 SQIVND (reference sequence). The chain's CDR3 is CASSTLHTTGRYTEAFF. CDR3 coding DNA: TGTGCCAGTAGTACGCTGCATACGACAGGGAGGTACACTGAAGCTTTCTTT.

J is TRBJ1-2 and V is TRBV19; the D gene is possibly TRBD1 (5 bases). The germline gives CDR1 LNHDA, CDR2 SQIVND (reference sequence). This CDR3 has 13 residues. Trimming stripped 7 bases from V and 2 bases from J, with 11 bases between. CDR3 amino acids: CASKDTTNYGYTF. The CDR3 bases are TGTGCCAGTAAGGACACTACCAACTATGGCTACACCTTC. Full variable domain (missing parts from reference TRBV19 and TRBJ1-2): DGGITQSPKYLFRKEGQNVTLSCEQNLNHDAMYWYRQDPGQGLRLIYYSQIVNDFQKGDIAEGYSVSREKKESFPLTVTSAQKNPTAFYLCASKDTTNYGYTFGSGTRLTVV.

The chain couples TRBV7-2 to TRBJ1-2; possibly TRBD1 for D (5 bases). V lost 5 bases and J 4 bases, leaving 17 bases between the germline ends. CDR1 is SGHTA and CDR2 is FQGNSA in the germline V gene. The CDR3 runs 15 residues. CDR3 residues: CASSPARGVVYGYTF. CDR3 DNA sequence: TGTGCCAGCAGCCCGGCCCGAGGGGTGGTCTATGGCTACACCTTC. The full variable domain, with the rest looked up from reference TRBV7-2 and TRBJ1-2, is GAGVSQSPSNKVTEKGKDVELRCDPISGHTALYWYRQSLGQGLEFLIYFQGNSAPDKSGLPSDRFSAERTGGSVSTLTIQRTQQEDSAVYLCASSPARGVVYGYTFGSGTRLTVV.

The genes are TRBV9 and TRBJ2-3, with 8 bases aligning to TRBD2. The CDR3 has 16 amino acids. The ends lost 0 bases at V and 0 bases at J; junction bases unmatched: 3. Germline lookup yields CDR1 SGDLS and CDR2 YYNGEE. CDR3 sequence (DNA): TGTGCCAGCAGCGTAGTCGGCGGGGGGAGCACAGATACGCAGTATTTT. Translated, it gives CASSVVGGGSTDTQYF.

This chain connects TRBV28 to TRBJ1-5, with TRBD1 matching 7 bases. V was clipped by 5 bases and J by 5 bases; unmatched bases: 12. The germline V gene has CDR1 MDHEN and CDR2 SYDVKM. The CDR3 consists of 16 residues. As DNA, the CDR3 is TGTGCCAGCAGTCAAACACCCGGGACAGATTATCAGCCCCAGCATTTT. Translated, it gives CASSQTPGTDYQPQHF.

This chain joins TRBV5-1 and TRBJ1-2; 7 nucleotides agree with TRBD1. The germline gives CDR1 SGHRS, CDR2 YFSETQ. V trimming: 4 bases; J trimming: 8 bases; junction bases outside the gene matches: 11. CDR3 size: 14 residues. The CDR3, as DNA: TGCGCCAGCAGCACGGGACAGACTTCAGGAGGCTACACCTTC. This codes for CASSTGQTSGGYTF.